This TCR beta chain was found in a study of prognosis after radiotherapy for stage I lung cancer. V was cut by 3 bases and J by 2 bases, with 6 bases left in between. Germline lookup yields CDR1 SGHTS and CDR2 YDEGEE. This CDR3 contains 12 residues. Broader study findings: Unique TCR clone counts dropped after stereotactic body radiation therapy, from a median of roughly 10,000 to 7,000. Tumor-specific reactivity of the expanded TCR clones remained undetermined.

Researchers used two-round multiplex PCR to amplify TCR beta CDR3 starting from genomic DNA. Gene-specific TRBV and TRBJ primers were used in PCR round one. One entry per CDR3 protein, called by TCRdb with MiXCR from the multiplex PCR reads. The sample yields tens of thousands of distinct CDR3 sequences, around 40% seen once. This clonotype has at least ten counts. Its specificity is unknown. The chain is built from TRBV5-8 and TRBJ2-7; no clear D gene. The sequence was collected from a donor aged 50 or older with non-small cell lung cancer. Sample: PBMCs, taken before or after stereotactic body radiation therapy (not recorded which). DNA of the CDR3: TGTGCCAGCAGCTCGGCTGCCTACGAGCAGTACTTC. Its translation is CASSSAAYEQYF. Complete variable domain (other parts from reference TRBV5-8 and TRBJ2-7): EAGVTQSPTHLIKTRGQQATLRCSPISGHTSVYWYQQALGLGLQFLLWYDEGEERNRGNFPPRFSGRQFPNYSSELNVNALELEDSALYLCASSSAAYEQYFGPGTRLTVT.